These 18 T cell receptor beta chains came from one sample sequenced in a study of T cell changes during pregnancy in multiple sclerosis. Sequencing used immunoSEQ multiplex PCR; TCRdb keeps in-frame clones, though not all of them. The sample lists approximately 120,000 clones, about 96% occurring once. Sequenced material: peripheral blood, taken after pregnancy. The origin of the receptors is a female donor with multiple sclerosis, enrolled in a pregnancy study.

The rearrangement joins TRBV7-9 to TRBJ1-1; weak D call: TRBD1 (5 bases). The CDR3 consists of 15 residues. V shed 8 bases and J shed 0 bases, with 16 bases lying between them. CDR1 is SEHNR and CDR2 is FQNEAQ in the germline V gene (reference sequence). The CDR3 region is CASEAGPSLNTEAFF. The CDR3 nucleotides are TGTGCCAGCGAAGCAGGGCCTTCCTTGAACACTGAAGCTTTCTTT.

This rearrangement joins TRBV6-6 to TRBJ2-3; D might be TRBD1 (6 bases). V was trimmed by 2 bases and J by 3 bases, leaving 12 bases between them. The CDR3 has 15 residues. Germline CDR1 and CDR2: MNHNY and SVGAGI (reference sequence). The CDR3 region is CASSYSRGSTDTQYF. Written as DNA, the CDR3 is TGTGCCAGCAGTTACAGTAGGGGGAGTACAGATACGCAGTATTTT.

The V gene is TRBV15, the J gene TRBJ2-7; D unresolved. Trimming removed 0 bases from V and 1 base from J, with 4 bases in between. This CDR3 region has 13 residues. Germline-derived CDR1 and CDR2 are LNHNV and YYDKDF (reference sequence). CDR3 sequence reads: CATSRERSYEQYF. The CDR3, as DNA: TGTGCCACCAGCAGAGAACGGTCCTACGAGCAGTACTTC.

CDR3 sequence reads: CASSFLAVRNEKLFF. The CDR3 DNA follows: TGTGCCAGCAGCTTTTTGGCGGTTCGGAACGAAAAACTGTTTTTT. The chain carries TRBV7-9 and TRBJ1-4; D call uncertain. The germline V and J ends were trimmed by 3 bases and 8 bases, with 16 bases remaining between them. Germline assignment: CDR1 SEHNR and CDR2 FQNEAQ (reference sequence). The CDR3 length is 15 residues.

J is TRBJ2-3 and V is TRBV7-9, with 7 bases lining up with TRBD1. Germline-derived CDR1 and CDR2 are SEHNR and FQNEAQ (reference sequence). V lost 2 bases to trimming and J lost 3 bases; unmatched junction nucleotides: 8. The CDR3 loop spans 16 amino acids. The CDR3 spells CASSLSRGLGTDTQYF. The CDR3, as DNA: TGTGCCAGCAGCTTAAGTAGGGGGCTGGGGACAGATACGCAGTATTTT. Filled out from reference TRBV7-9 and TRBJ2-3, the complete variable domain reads DTGVSQNPRHKITKRGQNVTFRCDPISEHNRLYWYRQTLGQGPEFLTYFQNEAQLEKSRLLSDRFSAERPKGSFSTLEIQRTEQGDSAMYLCASSLSRGLGTDTQYFGPGTRLTVL.

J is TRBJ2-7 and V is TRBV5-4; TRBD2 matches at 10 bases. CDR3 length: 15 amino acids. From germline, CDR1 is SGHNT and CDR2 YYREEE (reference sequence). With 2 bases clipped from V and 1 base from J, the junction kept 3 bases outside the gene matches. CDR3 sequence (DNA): TGTGCCAGCAGCTTAGCGGGGGGGAGTTCCTACGAGCAGTACTTC. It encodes CASSLAGGSSYEQYF.

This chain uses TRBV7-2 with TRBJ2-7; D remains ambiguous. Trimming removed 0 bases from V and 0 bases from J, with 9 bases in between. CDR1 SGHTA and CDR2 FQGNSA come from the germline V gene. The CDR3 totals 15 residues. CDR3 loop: CASSLAPTGSYEQYF. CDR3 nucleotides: TGTGCCAGCAGCTTAGCACCAACTGGCTCCTACGAGCAGTACTTC. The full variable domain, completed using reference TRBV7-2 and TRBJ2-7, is GAGVSQSPSNKVTEKGKDVELRCDPISGHTALYWYRQSLGQGLEFLIYFQGNSAPDKSGLPSDRFSAERTGGSVSTLTIQRTQQEDSAVYLCASSLAPTGSYEQYFGPGTRLTVT.

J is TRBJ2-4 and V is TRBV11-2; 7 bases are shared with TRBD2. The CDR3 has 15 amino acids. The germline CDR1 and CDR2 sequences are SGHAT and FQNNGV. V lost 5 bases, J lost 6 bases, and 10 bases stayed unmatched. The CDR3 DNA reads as TGTGCCAGCAGCCTCGGGGCCTCGGGAGGAAACATTCAGTACTTC. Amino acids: CASSLGASGGNIQYF. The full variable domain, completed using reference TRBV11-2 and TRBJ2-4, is EAGVAQSPRYKIIEKRQSVAFWCNPISGHATLYWYQQILGQGPKLLIQFQNNGVVDDSQLPKDRFSAERLKGVDSTLKIQPAKLEDSAVYLCASSLGASGGNIQYFGAGTRLSVL.

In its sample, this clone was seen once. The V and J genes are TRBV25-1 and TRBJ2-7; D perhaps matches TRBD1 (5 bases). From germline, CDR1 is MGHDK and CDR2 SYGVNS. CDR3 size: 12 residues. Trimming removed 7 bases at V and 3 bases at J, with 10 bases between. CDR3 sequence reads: CASIGRGYEQYF. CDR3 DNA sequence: TGTGCCAGCATAGGAAGGGGCTACGAGCAGTACTTC.

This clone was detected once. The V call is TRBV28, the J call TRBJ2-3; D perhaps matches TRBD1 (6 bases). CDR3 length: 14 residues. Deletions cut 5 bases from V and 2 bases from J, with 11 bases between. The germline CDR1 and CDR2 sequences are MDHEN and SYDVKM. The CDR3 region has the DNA TGTGCCAGCAGTCCGGACAGCTTCACAGATACGCAGTATTTT. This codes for CASSPDSFTDTQYF. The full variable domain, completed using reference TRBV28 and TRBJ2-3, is DVKVTQSSRYLVKRTGEKVFLECVQDMDHENMFWYRQDPGLGLRLIYFSYDVKMKEKGDIPEGYSVSREKKERFSLILESASTNQTSMYLCASSPDSFTDTQYFGPGTRLTVL.

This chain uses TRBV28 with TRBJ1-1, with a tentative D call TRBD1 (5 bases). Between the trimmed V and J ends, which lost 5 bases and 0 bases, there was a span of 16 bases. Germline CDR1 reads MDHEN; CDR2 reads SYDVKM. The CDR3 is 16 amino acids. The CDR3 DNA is TGTGCCAGCAGTCCTCCGGGGACTCCCATGAACACTGAAGCTTTCTTT. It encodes CASSPPGTPMNTEAFF.

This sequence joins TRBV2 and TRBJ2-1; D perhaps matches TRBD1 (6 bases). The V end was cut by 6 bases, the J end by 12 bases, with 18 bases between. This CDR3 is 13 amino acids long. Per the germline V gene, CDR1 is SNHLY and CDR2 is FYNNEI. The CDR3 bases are TGTGCCAGCAGAGGGTTAGGGGGACGGGGGCAGTTCTTC. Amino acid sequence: CASRGLGGRGQFF.

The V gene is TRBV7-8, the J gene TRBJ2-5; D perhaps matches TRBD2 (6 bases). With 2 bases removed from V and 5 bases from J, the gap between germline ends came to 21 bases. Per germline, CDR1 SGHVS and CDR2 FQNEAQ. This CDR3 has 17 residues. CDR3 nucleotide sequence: TGTGCCAGCAGCTTAAGTCCGGGGACTGTTCGAGGGGAGACCCAGTACTTC. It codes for CASSLSPGTVRGETQYF.

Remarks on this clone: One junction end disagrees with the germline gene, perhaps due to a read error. The CDR3 DNA sequence: TGTGCTAGCAGCTCCGGACTAGCGGGTCCCCAAGAGACCCAGTACTTC. It codes for CASSSGLAGPQETQYF. The chain carries TRBV7-7 and TRBJ2-5; 11 nucleotides line up with TRBD2. Looked up from germline, CDR1 is SSHAT and CDR2 is FNYEAQ (reference sequence). The CDR3 totals 16 residues.

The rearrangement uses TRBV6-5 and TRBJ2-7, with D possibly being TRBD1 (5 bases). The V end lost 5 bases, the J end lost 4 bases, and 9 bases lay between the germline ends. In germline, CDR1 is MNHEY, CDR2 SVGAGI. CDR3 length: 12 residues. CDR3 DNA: TGTGCCAGCAGTGACCAGGGATACGAGCAGTACTTC. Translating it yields CASSDQGYEQYF.

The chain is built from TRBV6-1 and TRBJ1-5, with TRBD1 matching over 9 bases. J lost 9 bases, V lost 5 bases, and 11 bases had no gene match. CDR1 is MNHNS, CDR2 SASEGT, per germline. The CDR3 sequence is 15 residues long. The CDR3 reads CASSLQGAVVLPQHF. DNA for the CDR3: TGTGCCAGCAGTCTACAGGGGGCGGTGGTATTGCCCCAGCATTTT.

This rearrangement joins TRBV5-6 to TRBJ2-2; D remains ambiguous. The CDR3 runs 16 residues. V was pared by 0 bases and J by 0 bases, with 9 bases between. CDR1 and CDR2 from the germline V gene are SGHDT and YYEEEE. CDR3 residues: CASSLGQFANTGELFF. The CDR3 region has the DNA TGTGCCAGCAGCTTGGGGCAATTCGCGAACACCGGGGAGCTGTTTTTT.

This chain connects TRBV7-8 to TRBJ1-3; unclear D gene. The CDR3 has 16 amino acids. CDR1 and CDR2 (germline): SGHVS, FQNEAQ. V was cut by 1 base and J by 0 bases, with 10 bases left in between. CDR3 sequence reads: CASSLVGPSSGNTIYF. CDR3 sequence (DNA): TGTGCCAGCAGCTTAGTCGGTCCGAGCTCTGGAAACACCATATATTTT.